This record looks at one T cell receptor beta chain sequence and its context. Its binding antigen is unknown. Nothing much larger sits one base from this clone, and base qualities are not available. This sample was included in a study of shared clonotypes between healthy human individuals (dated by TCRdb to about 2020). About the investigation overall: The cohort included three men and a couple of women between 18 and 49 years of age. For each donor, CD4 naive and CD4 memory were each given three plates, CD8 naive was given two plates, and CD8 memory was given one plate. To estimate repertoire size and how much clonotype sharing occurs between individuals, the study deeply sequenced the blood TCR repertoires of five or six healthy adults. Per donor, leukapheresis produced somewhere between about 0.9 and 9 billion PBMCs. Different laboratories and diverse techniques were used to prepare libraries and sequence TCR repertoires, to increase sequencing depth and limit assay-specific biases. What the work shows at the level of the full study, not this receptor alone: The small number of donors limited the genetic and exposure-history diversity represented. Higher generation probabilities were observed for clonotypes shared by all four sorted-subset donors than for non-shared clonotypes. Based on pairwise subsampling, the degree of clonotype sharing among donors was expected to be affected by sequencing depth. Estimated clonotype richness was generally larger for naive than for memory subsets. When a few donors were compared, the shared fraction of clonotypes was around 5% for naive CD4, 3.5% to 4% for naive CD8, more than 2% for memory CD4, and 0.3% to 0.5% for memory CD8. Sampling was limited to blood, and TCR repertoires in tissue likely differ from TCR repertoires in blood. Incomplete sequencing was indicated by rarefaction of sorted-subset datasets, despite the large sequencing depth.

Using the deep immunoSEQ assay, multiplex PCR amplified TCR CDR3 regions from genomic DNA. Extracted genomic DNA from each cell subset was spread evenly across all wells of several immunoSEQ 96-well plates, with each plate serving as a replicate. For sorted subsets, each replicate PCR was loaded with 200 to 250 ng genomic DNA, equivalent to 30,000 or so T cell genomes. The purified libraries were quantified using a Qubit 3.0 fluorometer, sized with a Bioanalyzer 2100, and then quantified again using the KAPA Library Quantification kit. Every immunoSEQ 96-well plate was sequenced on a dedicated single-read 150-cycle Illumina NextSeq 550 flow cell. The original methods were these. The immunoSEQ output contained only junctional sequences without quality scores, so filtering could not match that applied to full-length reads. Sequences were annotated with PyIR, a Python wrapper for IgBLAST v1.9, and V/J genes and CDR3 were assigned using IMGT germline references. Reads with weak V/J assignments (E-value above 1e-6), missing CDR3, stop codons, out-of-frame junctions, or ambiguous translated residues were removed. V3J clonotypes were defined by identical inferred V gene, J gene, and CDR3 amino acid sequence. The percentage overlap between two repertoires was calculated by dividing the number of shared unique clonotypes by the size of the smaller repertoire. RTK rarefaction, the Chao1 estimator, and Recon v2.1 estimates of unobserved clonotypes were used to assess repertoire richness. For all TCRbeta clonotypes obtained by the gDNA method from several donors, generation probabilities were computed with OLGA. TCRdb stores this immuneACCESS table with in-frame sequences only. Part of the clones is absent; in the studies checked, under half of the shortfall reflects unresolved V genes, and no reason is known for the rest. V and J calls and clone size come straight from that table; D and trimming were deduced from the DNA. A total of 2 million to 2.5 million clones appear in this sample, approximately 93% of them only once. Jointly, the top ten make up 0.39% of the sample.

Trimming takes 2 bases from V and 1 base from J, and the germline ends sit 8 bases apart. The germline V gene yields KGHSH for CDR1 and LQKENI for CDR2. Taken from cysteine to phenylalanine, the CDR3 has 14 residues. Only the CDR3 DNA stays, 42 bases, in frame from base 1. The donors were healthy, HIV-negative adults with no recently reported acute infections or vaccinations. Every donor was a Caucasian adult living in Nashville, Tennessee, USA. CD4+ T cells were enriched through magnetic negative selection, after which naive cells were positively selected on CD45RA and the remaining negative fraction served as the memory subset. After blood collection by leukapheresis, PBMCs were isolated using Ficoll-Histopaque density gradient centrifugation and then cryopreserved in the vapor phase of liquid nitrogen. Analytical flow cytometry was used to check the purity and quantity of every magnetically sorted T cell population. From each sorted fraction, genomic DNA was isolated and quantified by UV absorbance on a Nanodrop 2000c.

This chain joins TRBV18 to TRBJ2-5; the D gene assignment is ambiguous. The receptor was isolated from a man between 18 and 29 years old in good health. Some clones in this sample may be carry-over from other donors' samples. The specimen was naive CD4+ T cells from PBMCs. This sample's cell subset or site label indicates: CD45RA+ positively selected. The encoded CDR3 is CASSPEQTQETQYF. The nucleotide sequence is TGTGCCAGCTCACCAGAACAGACCCAAGAGACCCAGTACTTC.